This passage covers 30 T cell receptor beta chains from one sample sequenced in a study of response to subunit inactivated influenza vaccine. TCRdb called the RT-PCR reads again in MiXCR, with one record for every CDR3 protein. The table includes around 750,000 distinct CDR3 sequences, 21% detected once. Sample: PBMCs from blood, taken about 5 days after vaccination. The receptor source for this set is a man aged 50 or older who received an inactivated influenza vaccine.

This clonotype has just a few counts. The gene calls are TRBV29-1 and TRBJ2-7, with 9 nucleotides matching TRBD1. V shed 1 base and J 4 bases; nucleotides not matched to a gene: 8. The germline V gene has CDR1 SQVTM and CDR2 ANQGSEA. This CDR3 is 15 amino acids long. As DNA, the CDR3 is TGCAGCGTTGAAGCCTCCGGGACAGGGTATTACGAGCAGTACTTC. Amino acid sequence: CSVEASGTGYYEQYF.

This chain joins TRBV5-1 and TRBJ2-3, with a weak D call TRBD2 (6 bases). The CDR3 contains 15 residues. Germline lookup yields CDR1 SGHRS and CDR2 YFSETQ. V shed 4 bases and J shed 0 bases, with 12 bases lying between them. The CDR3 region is CASSGGTASTDTQYF. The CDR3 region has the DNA TGCGCCAGCAGCGGCGGGACCGCTAGCACAGATACGCAGTATTTT.

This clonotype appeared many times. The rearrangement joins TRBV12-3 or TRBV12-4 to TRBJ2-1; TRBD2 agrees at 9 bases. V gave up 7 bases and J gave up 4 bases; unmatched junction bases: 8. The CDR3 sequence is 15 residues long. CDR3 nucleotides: TGTGCCAGCACCCCGGCGACTAGCGGTTACAATGAGCAGTTCTTC. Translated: CASTPATSGYNEQFF.

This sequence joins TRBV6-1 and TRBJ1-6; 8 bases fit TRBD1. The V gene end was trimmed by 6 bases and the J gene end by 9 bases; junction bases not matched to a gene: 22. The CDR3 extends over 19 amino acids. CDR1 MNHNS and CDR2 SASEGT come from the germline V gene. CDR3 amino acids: CASSPFGTGRSSNSSPLHF. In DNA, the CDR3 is TGTGCCAGCAGCCCTTTCGGGACAGGACGATCCTCTAATAGTTCACCCCTCCACTTT.

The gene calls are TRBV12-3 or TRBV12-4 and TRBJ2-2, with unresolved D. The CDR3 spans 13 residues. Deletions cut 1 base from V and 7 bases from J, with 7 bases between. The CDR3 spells CASSLVEHGELFF. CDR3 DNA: TGTGCCAGCAGTTTAGTCGAACACGGGGAGCTGTTTTTT.

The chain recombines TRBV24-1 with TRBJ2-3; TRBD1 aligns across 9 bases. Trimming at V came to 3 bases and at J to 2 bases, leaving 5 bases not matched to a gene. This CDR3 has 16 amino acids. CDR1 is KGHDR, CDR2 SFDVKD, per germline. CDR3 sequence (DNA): TGTGCCACCAGTGATACCGGGACAGGGAACACAGATACGCAGTATTTT. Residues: CATSDTGTGNTDTQYF.

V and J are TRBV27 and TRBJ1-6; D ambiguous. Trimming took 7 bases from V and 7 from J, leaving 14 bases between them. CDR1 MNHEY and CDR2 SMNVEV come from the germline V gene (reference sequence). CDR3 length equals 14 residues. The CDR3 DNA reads TGTGCCAGCATGCCCATCGGTGGGAATTCACCCCTCCACTTT. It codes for CASMPIGGNSPLHF.

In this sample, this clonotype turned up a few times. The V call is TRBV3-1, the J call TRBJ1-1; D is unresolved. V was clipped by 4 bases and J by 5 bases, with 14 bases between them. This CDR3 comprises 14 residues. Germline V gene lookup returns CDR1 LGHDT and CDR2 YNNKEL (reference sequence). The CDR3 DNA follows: TGTGCCAGCAGCCGAGACACCCTTGGGACTGAAGCTTTCTTT. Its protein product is CASSRDTLGTEAFF.

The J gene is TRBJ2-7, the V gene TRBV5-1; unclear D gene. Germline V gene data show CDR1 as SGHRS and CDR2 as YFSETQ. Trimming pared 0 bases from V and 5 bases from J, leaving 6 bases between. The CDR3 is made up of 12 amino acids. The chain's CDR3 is CASSLDLDEQYF. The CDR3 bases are TGCGCCAGCAGCTTGGATCTCGACGAGCAGTACTTC.

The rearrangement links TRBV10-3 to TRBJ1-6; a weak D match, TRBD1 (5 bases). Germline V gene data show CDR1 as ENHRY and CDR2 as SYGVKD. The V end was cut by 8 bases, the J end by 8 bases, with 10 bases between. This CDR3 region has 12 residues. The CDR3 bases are TGTGCCATCGGCAGGGATGATTCACCCCTCCACTTT. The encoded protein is CAIGRDDSPLHF.

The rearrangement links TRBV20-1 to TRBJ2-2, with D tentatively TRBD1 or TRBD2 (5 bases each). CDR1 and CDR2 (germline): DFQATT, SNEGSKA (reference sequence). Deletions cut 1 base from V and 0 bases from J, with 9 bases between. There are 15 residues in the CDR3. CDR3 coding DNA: TGCAGTGCTAGAGTTGGGACGGCGAACACCGGGGAGCTGTTTTTT. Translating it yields CSARVGTANTGELFF.

The CDR3 sequence is CSANNHGQPQHF. The CDR3, as DNA: TGCAGTGCTAACAACCACGGTCAGCCCCAGCATTTT. The chain recombines TRBV20-1 with TRBJ1-5; no definite D call. Germline V CDR1 and CDR2: DFQATT, SNEGSKA (reference sequence). The CDR3 covers 12 residues. Trimming removed 4 bases from V and 6 bases from J, with 10 bases in between.

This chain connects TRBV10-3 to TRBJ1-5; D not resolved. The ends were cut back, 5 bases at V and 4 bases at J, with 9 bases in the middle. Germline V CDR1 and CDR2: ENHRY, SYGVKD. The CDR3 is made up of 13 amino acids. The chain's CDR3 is CAISSAMNQPQHF. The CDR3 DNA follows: TGTGCCATCAGTTCAGCGATGAATCAGCCCCAGCATTTT.

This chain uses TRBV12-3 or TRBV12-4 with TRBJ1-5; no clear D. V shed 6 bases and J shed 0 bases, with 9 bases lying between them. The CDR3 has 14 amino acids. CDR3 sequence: CASRPSYSNQPQHF. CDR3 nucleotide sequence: TGTGCCAGCAGGCCGTCTTATAGCAATCAGCCCCAGCATTTT.

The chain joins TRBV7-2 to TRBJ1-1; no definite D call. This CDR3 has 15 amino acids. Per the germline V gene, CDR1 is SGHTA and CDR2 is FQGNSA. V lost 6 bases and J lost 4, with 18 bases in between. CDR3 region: CASSRSSQISTEAFF. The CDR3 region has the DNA TGTGCCAGCAGTCGCTCTAGTCAGATCAGCACTGAAGCTTTCTTT.

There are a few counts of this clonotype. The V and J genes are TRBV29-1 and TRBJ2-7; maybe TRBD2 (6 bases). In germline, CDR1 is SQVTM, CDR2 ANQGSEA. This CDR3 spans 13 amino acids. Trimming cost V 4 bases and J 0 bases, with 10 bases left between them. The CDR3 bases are TGCAGCGTTGTCTGGCGGGACTCCTACGAGCAGTACTTC. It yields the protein CSVVWRDSYEQYF.

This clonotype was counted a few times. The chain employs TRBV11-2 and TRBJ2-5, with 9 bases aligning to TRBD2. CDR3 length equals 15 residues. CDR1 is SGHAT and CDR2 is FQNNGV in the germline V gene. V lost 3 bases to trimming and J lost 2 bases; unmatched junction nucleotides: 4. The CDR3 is CASSFPGLAQETQYF. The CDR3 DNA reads TGTGCCAGCAGCTTTCCGGGACTAGCTCAAGAGACCCAGTACTTC.

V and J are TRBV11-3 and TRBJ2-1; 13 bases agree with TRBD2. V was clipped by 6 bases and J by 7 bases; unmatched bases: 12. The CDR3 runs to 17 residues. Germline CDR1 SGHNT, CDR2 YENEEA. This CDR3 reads CASSPPPGTSGKNEQFF. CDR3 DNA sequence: TGTGCCAGCAGTCCCCCTCCGGGGACTAGCGGGAAGAATGAGCAGTTCTTC.

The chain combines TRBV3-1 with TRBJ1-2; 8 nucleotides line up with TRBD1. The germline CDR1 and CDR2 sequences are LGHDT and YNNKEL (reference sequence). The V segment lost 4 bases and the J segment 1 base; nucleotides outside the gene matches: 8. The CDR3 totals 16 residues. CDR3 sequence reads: CASSPPGTGDNYGYTF. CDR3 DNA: TGTGCCAGCAGCCCTCCCGGGACAGGAGATAACTATGGCTACACCTTC.

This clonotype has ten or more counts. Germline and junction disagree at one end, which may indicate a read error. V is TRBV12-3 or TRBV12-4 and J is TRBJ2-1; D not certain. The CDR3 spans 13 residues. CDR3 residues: CASSLGFYNEQFF. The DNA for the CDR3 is TGTGCTAGCAGCCTCGGGTTCTACAATGAGCAGTTCTTC.

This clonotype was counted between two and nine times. CDR3 DNA: TGTGCCAGCAGCTCTAATAGCGGGAGGGCCTACAATGAGCAGTTCTTC. It specifies CASSSNSGRAYNEQFF. The chain uses TRBV11-3 and TRBJ2-1, with TRBD2 matching over 11 bases. The V gene's germline CDR1 is SGHNT and CDR2 YENEEA. The CDR3 loop spans 16 amino acids. V dropped 4 bases and J dropped 2; count of bases not matched to a gene: 4. Full variable domain (outside the CDR3, taken from reference TRBV11-3 and TRBJ2-1): EAGVVQSPRYKIIEKKQPVAFWCNPISGHNTLYWYLQNLGQGPELLIRYENEEAVDDSQLPKDRFSAERLKGVDSTLKIQPAELGDSAVYLCASSSNSGRAYNEQFFGPGTRLTVL.

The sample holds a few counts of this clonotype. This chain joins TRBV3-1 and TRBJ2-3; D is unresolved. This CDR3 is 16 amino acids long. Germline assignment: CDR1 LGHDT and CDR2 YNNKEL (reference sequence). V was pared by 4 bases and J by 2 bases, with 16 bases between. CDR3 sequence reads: CASSPAWGRNTDTQYF. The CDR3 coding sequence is TGTGCCAGCAGCCCCGCGTGGGGAAGAAACACAGATACGCAGTATTTT.

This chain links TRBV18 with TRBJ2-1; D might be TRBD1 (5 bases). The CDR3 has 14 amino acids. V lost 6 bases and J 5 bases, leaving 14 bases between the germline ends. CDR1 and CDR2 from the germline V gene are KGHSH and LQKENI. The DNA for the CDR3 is TGTGCCAGCTCGAGGAACAGGCAAAACAATGAGCAGTTCTTC. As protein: CASSRNRQNNEQFF.

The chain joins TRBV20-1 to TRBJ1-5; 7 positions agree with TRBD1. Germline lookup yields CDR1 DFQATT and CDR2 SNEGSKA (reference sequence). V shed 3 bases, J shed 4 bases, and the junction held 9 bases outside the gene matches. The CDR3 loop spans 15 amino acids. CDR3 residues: CSARRRGRGNQPQHF. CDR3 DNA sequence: TGCAGTGCTAGGCGGAGGGGGCGCGGGAATCAGCCCCAGCATTTT.

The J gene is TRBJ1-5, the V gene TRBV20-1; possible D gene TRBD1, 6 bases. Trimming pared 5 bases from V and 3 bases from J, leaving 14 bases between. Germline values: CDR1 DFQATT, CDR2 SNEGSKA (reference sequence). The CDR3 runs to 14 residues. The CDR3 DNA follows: TGCAGTGCTGTTAGAGGGGGGTTCAATCAGCCCCAGCATTTT. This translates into CSAVRGGFNQPQHF.

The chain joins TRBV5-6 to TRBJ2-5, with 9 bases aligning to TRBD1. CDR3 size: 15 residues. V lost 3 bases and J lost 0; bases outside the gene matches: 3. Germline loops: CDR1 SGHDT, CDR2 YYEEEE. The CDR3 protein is CASSSGTGYQETQYF. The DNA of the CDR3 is TGTGCCAGCAGCTCCGGGACAGGGTACCAAGAGACCCAGTACTTC. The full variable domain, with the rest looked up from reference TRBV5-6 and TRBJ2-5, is DAGVTQSPTHLIKTRGQQVTLRCSPKSGHDTVSWYQQALGQGPQFIFQYYEEEERQRGNFPDRFSGHQFPNYSSELNVNALLLGDSALYLCASSSGTGYQETQYFGPGTRLLVL.

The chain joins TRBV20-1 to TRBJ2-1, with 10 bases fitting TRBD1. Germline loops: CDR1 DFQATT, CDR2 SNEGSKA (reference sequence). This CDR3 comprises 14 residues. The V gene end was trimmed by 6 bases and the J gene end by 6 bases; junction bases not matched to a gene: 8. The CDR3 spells CSAIRDRGTNEQFF. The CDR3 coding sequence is TGCAGTGCGATCCGGGACAGGGGTACCAATGAGCAGTTCTTC.

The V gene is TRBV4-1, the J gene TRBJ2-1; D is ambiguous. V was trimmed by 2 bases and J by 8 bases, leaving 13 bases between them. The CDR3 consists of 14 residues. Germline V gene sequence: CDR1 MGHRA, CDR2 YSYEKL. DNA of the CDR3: TGCGCCAGCAGCCAACCCCTTCGTCGCGATGAGCAGTTCTTC. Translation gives CASSQPLRRDEQFF.

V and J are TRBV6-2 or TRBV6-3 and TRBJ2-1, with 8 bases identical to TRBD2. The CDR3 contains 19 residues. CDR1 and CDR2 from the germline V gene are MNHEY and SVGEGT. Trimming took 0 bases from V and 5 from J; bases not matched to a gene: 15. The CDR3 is CASSYSRRVSGRRNNEQFF. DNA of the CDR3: TGTGCCAGCAGTTACTCGCGGCGAGTGAGCGGGAGAAGGAACAATGAGCAGTTCTTC.

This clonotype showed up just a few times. The CDR3 nucleotides read TGCAGTGCTCGACATACCACTCTCGGCAATCAGCCCCAGCATTTT. Translation gives CSARHTTLGNQPQHF. The gene calls are TRBV20-1 and TRBJ1-5; no clear D gene. The CDR3 consists of 15 residues. Germline lookup yields CDR1 DFQATT and CDR2 SNEGSKA (reference sequence). Between the trimmed V and J ends, which lost 5 bases and 2 bases, there was a span of 16 bases.